This T cell receptor beta chain derives from a study of regulatory T cells. The primer mix had 52 TRBV and 13 TRBJ primers. Profiling relied on immunoSEQ multiplex PCR, and the TCRdb table lists in-frame clones only, not all of them. The table shows about 3,400 clones, with about 93% occurring only once. This clone was counted once. Its antigen is currently unknown. The CDR3 contains 18 residues. Unmatched junction bases numbered 12, after V lost 1 base and J lost 1 base. CDR1 MNHNS and CDR2 SASEGT come from the germline V gene. Findings and limits, study-wide: CD3G-deficient patients' regulatory T cells showed reduced Shannon diversity versus autologous conventional CD4+ and control regulatory cells. Skewed V and J usage and few unique V-J pairs marked patient repertoires, most in Tregs. Treg repertoire restriction varied and was strongest in the two most severe patients.

Sequenced sample: CD4+ Tregs sorted from blood. J is TRBJ2-7 and V is TRBV6-1; 8 nucleotides line up with TRBD2. The clonotype comes from a person aged 18 to 35 with CD3G deficiency. The CDR3 region is CASSEEAPRGGVSYEQYF. The CDR3 bases are TGTGCCAGCAGTGAAGAGGCTCCCCGGGGGGGGGTTTCCTACGAGCAGTACTTC.